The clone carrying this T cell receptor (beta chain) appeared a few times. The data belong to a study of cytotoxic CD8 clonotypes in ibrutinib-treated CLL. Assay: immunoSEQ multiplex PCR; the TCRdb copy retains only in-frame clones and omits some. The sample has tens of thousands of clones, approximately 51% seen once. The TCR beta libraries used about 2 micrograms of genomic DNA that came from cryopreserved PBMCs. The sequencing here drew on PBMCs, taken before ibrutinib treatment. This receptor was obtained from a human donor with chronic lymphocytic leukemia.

The CDR3: CASSLSWGAGELFF. The CDR3 DNA sequence: TGTGCCAGCAGTTTATCTTGGGGGGCCGGGGAGCTGTTTTTT. The chain employs TRBV27 and TRBJ2-2; a possible D gene is TRBD2 (6 bases). CDR1 is MNHEY and CDR2 is SMNVEV in the germline V gene (reference sequence). The CDR3 runs to 14 residues. V was clipped by 0 bases and J by 6 bases, with 8 bases between them.